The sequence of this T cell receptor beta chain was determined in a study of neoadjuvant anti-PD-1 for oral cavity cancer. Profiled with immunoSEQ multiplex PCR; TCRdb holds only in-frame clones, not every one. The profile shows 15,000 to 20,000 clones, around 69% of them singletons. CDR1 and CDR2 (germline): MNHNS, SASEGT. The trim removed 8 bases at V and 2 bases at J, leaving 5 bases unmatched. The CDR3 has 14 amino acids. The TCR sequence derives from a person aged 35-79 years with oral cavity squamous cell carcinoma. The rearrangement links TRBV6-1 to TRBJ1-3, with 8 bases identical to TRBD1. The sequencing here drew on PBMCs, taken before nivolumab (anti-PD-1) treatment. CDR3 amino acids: CASGWTGTGNTIYF. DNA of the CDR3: TGTGCCAGCGGTTGGACAGGGACTGGAAACACCATATATTTT.